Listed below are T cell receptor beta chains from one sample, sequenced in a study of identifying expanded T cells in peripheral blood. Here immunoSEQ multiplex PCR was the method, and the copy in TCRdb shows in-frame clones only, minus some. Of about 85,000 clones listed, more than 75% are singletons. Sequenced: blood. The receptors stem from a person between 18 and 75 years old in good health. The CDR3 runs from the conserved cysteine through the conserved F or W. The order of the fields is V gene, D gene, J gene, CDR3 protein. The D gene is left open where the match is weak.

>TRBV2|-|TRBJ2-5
CASSGGIGGRGTQYF
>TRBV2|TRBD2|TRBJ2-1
CASSDRVAGVRNEQFF
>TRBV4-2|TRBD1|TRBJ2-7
CASSQEGTVTYEQYF
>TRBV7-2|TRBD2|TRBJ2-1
CASSSGTSGVPYEQFF
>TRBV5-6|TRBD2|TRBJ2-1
CASSFGGGSYNEQFF
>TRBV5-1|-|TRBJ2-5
CASSLNPTQETQYF
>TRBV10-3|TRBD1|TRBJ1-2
CAISGGQGASPIYGYTF
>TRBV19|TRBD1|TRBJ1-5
CASGKQGVPGPQHF
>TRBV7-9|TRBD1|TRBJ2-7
CASSWGTGGFYEQYF
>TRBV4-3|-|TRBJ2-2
CASSQRTTGELFF
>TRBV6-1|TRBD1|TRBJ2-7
CASSPTGDEQYF
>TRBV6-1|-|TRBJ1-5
CASSERSINQPQHF
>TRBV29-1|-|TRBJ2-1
CSGSLGGNEQFF
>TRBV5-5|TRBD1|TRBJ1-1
CASLGTENTEAFF
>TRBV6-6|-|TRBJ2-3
CASSYGLDTQYF